Given below is one T cell receptor beta chain in context. Its antigen is still unknown. This entry comes from a study of OX40 agonist ivuxolimab in advanced cancers. Overall study findings and caveats: Partial responders dosed at 0.1-3.0 mg/kg displayed clonal expansion ranking among the lowest. In general, CD8+ T cells held more expanded clones than CD4+ did, on average.

Sequenced by immunoSEQ multiplex PCR; TCRdb stores in-frame clones only, minus some. The sample comprises about 66,000 clones, 85% of which are singletons, and under 4.5% rests with the top ten. There are 14 residues in the CDR3. Germline assignment: CDR1 KGHSH and CDR2 LQKENI. The V end lost 3 bases, the J end lost 5 bases, and 13 bases lay between the germline ends. The chain joins TRBV18 to TRBJ1-1; D remains ambiguous. The receptor was derived from an adult with an advanced solid tumor such as melanoma, head and neck, liver or kidney cancer. This specimen was CD4+ or CD8+ T cells sorted from blood, taken in a trial of the OX40 agonist ivuxolimab. Here the CDR3 reads CASSPWGRGTEAFF. As DNA, the CDR3 is TGTGCCAGCTCACCGTGGGGTCGGGGAACTGAAGCTTTCTTT.